The sequence of this T cell receptor (beta chain) was determined in a study of CD8 T cells in Susac syndrome. This CDR3 is 12 amino acids long. Trimming took off 0 bases at V and 5 bases at J, with 6 bases between the two ends. The V gene's germline CDR1 is SGHRS and CDR2 YFSETQ. An amount of RNA that ranged from roughly 0.5 to 1 ug was reverse transcribed with random hexamers. TCRdb re-analysed the immunoSEQ multiplex PCR reads in MiXCR, keeping a single row per CDR3 protein. The repertoire holds 150,000 to 160,000 distinct CDR3 sequences, with nearly 97% as singletons. Sequencing input: CD8+ T cells from PBMCs. The clonotype originates from a human donor with multiple sclerosis. The V call is TRBV5-1, the J call TRBJ2-7; D gene unclear. The CDR3 loop reads CASSLDWDEQYF. The CDR3 nucleotides read TGCGCCAGCAGCTTGGACTGGGACGAGCAGTACTTC.